This T cell receptor beta chain was profiled in a study of blood T cell repertoires in COVID-19. Turning to the study itself: Donors in the United States, Italy and Spain gave samples during acute or convalescent COVID-19. Sources were T cells, B-cell-depleted T cells, or PBMCs; the material itself was cDNA or gDNA.

Methods used by the authors: It was from reference gene primer amplification that nucleated cell counts were estimated. Assay: immunoSEQ multiplex PCR; the TCRdb copy retains only in-frame clones and omits some. For V, J and clone size, that table is used; D and trimming come from the DNA. Among a few hundred thousand clones listed, around 83% were seen once. Deletions cut 1 base from V and 0 bases from J, with 9 bases between. The germline V gene encodes CDR1 LNHDA and CDR2 SQIVND (reference sequence). The CDR3 spans 15 residues. The rearrangement joins TRBV19 to TRBJ2-5; no definite D call. The TCR originated in a woman aged 40 to 55 who had recovered from COVID-19. Sequenced: peripheral blood. Here the CDR3 DNA reads TGTGCCAGTAGTATAGGTATCCGGTACCAAGAGACCCAGTACTTC. Protein: CASSIGIRYQETQYF.